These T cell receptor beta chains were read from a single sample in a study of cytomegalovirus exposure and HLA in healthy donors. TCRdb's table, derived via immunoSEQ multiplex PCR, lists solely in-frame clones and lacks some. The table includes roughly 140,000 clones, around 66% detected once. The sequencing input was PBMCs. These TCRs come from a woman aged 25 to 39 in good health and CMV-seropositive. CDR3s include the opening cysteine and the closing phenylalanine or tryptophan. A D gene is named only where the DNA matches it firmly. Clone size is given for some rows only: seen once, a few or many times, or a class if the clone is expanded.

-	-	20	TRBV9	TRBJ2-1	CASSVGGRDRPSSSYNEQFF	TGTGCCAGCAGCGTAGGCGGTCGCGACCGGCCCAGCAGCTCCTACAATGAGCAGTTCTTC
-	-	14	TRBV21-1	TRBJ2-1	CASEKGKGDNEQFF	TGTGCCAGCGAAAAGGGTAAGGGAGACAATGAGCAGTTCTTC
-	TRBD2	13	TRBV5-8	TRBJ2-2	CASEREGPGELFF	TGTGCCAGCGAGCGGGAGGGCCCCGGGGAGCTGTTTTTT
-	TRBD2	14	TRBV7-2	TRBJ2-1	CASSFTGTSGEQFF	TGTGCCAGCAGCTTTACCGGGACTAGCGGGGAGCAGTTCTTC
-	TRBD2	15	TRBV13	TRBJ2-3	CASSPGTSATDTQYF	TGTGCCAGCAGCCCCGGGACTAGCGCCACAGATACGCAGTATTTT
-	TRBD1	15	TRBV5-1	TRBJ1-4	CASSLMTGVNEKLFF	TGCGCCAGCAGCTTAATGACAGGGGTTAATGAAAAACTGTTTTTT
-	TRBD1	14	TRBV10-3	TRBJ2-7	CAIRDNDRGGEQYF	TGTGCCATCAGAGACAACGACAGGGGCGGCGAGCAGTACTTC
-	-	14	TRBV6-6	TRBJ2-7	CASKKGAGPYEQYF	TGTGCCAGCAAAAAAGGGGCAGGACCCTACGAGCAGTACTTC
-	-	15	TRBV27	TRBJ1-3	CASRRASDSGNTIYF	TGTGCCAGCAGGAGGGCATCTGACTCTGGAAACACCATATATTTT
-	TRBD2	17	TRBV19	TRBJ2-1	CASSPGGGPSSYNEQFF	TGTGCCAGTAGTCCCGGGGGGGGGCCGAGCTCCTACAATGAGCAGTTCTTC
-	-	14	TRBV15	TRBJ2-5	CATSRGFQQETQYF	TGTGCCACCAGCAGAGGGTTCCAGCAAGAGACCCAGTACTTC
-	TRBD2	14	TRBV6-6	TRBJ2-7	CASSSQSGRGEQYF	TGTGCCAGCAGTTCGCAGAGCGGGAGAGGCGAGCAGTACTTC
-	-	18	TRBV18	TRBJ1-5	CASSPRRGSRGVNQPQHF	TGTGCCAGCTCACCACGAAGGGGGTCGAGGGGTGTAAATCAGCCCCAGCATTTT
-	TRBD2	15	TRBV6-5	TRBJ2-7	CASSYSLAGVYEQYF	TGTGCCAGCAGTTACTCACTAGCGGGCGTTTACGAGCAGTACTTC
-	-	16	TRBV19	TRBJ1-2	CASSIVWAGRNYGYTF	TGTGCCAGTAGTATAGTCTGGGCGGGGAGAAACTATGGCTACACCTTC
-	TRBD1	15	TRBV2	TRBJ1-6	CASRPTSDRGSPLHF	TGTGCCAGCAGACCCACCTCGGACAGGGGGTCACCCCTCCACTTT
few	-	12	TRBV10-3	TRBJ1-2	CAISENSYGYTF	TGTGCCATCAGTGAGAACAGCTATGGCTACACCTTC
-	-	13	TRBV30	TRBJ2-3	CASYWGVTDTQYF	TGTGCCTCCTACTGGGGCGTTACAGATACGCAGTATTTT
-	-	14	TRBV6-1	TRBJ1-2	CASSEGGDWLGYTF	TGTGCCAGCAGTGAGGGAGGGGATTGGCTTGGCTACACCTTC
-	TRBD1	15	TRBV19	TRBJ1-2	CASSILAGQAYGYTF	TGTGCCAGTAGTATCCTGGCGGGACAGGCCTATGGCTACACCTTC
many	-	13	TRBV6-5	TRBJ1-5	CASRGPGGQPQHF	TGTGCCAGCAGGGGTCCTGGGGGCCAGCCCCAGCATTTT
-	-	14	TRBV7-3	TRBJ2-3	CASSLHRSTDTQYF	TGTGCCAGCAGCCTCCACAGGAGCACAGATACGCAGTATTTT
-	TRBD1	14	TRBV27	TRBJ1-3	CASRLQGSGNTIYF	TGTGCCAGCAGGCTACAGGGGTCTGGAAACACCATATATTTT